This T cell receptor (beta chain) was captured in a study of T cells after yellow fever vaccination. Making TCR cDNA involved 5'RACE template switching, which added UMIs and a universal primer site. MiXCR, run by TCRdb on the 5' RACE reads, gives a single entry per CDR3 protein. This table holds around 530,000 distinct CDR3 sequences, around 17% found once. This clonotype was seen at least ten times. This clonotype was obtained from a man younger than 35 who received the YFV17D yellow fever vaccine. This specimen consisted of PBMCs, obtained 5 days after the first yellow fever vaccination.

Written as DNA, the CDR3 is TGTGCCAGCAGCTCCCAGGAGAACACTGAAGCTTTCTTT. It codes for CASSSQENTEAFF. V usage is TRBV7-6 and J usage is TRBJ1-1; D gene ambiguous. This CDR3 region has 13 residues. V lost 4 bases and J 1 base, leaving 7 bases between the germline ends. The germline V gene encodes CDR1 SGHVS and CDR2 FNYEAQ.